The entry that follows covers one TCR beta chain sequence. Its antigen is unidentified. Sequenced material consisted of expressed TCRB transcripts (all of the isolated RNA was reverse transcribed). Average reads for naive, central memory and regulatory T cell samples were several million. Sequenced by immunoSEQ multiplex PCR; TCRdb stores in-frame clones only, minus some. Of 310,000 or so clones in the sample, 6.5% to 10% were seen once. This entry belongs to a study of beta chain features in type 1 diabetes. Study-wide results and limits: Compared with healthy donors, patients appeared to share more similar naive, central memory and regulatory TCRB repertoires. Insertions at VDJ junctions were less frequent in type 1 diabetes patients. These patients also deleted more nucleotides at the same junctions.

Material for sequencing was central memory CD4+ T cells from blood. This clonotype originated in a woman younger than 35 in good health.

The CDR3 nucleotides are TGTGCCAGCAGCTTGGAGCCGAGCAATGAGCAGTTCTTC. Its protein product is CASSLEPSNEQFF. The V gene is TRBV5-6, the J gene TRBJ2-1; D unclear. The CDR3 runs 13 residues. CDR1 and CDR2 (germline): SGHDT, YYEEEE. V was pared by 0 bases and J by 6 bases, with 7 bases between. The entire variable domain, with the rest obtained from reference TRBV5-6 and TRBJ2-1, is as follows: DAGVTQSPTHLIKTRGQQVTLRCSPKSGHDTVSWYQQALGQGPQFIFQYYEEEERQRGNFPDRFSGHQFPNYSSELNVNALLLGDSALYLCASSLEPSNEQFFGPGTRLTVL.